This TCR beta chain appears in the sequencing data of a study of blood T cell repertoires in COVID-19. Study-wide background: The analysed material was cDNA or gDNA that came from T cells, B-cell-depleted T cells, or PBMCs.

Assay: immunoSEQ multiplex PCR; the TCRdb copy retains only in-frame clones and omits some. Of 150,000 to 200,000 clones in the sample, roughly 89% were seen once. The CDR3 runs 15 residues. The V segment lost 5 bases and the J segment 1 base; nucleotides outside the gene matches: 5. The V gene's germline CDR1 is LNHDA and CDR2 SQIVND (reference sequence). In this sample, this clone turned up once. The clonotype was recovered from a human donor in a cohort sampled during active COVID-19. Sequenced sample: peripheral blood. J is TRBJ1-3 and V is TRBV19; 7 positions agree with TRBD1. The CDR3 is CASSRRDRSGNTIYF. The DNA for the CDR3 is TGTGCCAGTAGTCGCCGGGACAGATCTGGAAACACCATATATTTT. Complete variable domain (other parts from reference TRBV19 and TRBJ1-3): DGGITQSPKYLFRKEGQNVTLSCEQNLNHDAMYWYRQDPGQGLRLIYYSQIVNDFQKGDIAEGYSVSREKKESFPLTVTSAQKNPTAFYLCASSRRDRSGNTIYFGEGSWLTVV.